This paragraph reports one T cell receptor (beta chain). This sample is drawn from a study of cytomegalovirus exposure and HLA in healthy donors. Amplification used 60 Vbeta primers and 13 Jbeta primers. Generated by immunoSEQ multiplex PCR, the TCRdb table keeps only in-frame clones and is missing some. The data show over 150,000 clones, more than 75% seen once. Per germline, CDR1 SGHNT and CDR2 YYREEE (reference sequence). The CDR3 has 15 amino acids. Trimming at V came to 3 bases and at J to 4 bases, leaving 6 bases not matched to a gene. The receptor was derived from a man aged 18 to 35 in good health and CMV-seropositive. This chain connects TRBV5-4 to TRBJ2-2; 7 bases are shared with TRBD1. The sequenced sample was PBMCs. DNA of the CDR3: TGTGCCAGCAGCTCGGACAGGTTATCCACCGGGGAGCTGTTTTTT. Amino acid sequence: CASSSDRLSTGELFF.